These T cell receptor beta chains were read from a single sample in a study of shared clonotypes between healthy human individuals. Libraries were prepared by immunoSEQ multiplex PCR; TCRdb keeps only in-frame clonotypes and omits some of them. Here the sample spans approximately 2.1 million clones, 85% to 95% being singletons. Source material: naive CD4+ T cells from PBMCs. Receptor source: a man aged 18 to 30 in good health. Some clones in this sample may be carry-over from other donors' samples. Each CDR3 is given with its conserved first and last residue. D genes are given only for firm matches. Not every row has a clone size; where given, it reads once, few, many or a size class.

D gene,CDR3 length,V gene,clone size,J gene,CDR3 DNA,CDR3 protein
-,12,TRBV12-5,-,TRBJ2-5,TGTGCTAGTGGTTTGATAGGAGAGACCCAGTACTTC,CASGLIGETQYF
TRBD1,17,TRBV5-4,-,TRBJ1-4,TGTGCCAGCAGCCCCTACTCAAGCCCAGGGGGTAGGGAAAAACTGTTTTTT,CASSPYSSPGGREKLFF
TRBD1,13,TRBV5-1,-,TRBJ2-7,TGCGCCAGCACCGGACAGGCCTCCTACGAGCAGTACTTC,CASTGQASYEQYF
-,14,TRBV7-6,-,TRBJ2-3,TGTGCCAGCAGCTTAGTTGCCTTAGGGAATACGCAGTATTTT,CASSLVALGNTQYF
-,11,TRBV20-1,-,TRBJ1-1,TGCAGTGCTAGTATAAGATTAGAAGCTTTCTTT,CSASIRLEAFF
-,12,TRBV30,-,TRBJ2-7,TGTGCCTGGAGCGGGAGTGGGTACGAGCAGTACTTC,CAWSGSGYEQYF
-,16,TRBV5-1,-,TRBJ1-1,TGCGCCAGCAGCTTGGGTCACCCTAACGGAAACACTGAAGCTTTCTTT,CASSLGHPNGNTEAFF
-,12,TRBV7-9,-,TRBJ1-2,TGTGCCAGCTCCCCTGGGGGAGGTGGCTACACCTTC,CASSPGGGGYTF
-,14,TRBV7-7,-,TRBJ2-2,TGTGCCAGCAGCTTAAGCCAAGTCACCGGGGAGCTGTTTTTT,CASSLSQVTGELFF
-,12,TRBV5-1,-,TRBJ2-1,TGCGCCAGCAGCTCTGTCAGGCTTGAGCAGTTCTTC,CASSSVRLEQFF
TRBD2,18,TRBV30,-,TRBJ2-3,TGTGCCTTCATCCCGCTTGGCGGGAGCAGTAGGTTGACAGATACGCAGTATTTT,CAFIPLGGSSRLTDTQYF
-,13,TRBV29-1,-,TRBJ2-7,TGCAGCGCCGGGACATTCTTTGGCTACGAGCAGTACTTC,CSAGTFFGYEQYF
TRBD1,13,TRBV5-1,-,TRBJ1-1,TGCGCCAGCAGCTTGGAACAGGGGATCGAAGCTTTCTTT,CASSLEQGIEAFF
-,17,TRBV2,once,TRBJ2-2,TGTGCCAGCAGTGAACATGGGCAAGCGGGTGTGGGCGGGGAGCTGTTTTTT,CASSEHGQAGVGGELFF
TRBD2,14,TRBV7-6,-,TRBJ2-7,TGTGCCAGCAGCACCGGGACTAGCGGGAGGCCCCAGTACTTC,CASSTGTSGRPQYF
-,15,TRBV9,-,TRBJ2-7,TGTGCCAGCAGCGTAGGAGGGAGGTCCCCCTACGAGCAGTACTTC,CASSVGGRSPYEQYF
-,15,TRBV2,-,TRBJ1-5,TGTGCCAGCACCCGTGAGACAGGAGACAATCAGCCCCAGCATTTT,CASTRETGDNQPQHF
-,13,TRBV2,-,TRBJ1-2,TGTGCCAGCAGTGGGGGCAGGGACTATGGCTACACCTTC,CASSGGRDYGYTF